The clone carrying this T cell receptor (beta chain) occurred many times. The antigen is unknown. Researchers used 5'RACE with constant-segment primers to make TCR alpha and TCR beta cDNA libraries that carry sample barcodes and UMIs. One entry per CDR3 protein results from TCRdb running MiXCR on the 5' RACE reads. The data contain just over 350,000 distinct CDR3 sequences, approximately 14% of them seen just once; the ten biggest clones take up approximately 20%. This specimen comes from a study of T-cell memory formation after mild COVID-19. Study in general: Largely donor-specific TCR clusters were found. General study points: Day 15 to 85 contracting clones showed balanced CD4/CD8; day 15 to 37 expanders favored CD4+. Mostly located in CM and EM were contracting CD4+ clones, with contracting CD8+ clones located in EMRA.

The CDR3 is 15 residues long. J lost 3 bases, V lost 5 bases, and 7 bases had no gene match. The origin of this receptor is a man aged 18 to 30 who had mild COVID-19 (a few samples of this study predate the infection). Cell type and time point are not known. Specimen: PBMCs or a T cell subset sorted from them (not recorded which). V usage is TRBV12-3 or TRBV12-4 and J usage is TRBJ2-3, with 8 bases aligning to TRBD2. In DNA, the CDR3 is TGTGCCAGCAGTCCCTCCAGCGGGGGAACAGATACGCAGTATTTT. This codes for CASSPSSGGTDTQYF.